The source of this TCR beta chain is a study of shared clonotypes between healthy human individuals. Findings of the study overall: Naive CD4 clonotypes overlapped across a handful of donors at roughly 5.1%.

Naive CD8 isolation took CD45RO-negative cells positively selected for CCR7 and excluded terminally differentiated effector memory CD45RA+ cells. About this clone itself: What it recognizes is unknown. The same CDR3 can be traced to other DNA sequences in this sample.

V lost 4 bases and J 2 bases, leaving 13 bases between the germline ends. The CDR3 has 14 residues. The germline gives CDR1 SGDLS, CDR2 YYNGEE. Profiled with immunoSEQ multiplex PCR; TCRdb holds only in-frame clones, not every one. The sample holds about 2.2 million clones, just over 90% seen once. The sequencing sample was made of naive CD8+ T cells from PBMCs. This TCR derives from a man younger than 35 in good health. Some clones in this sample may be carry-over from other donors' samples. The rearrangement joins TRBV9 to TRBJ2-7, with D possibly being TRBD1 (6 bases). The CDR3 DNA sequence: TGTGCCAGCAGCCAAGCGGCAGGGGCCTACGAGCAGTACTTC. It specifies CASSQAAGAYEQYF.